The 15 T cell receptor beta chains given below trace back to one sample, sequenced in a study of T cell repertoires in cytomegalovirus infection. TCRdb ran MiXCR on the reads and lists one entry per CDR3 protein. The sample consists of approximately 120,000 distinct CDR3 sequences, about 28% of them appearing once. Their target antigens are unknown. This specimen consisted of CD8+ T cells from cultured PBMCs, obtained from culture after CMV antigen stimulation. These TCRs come from a human donor in good health (CMV status not recorded). Some clones in this sample may be carry-over from other donors' samples.

The J gene is TRBJ2-7, the V gene TRBV7-9; 14 bases map to TRBD2. There are 17 residues in the CDR3. Per the germline V gene, CDR1 is SEHNR and CDR2 is FQNEAQ (reference sequence). Trimming removed 4 bases from V and 1 base from J; junction bases left unmatched: 6. The CDR3 reads CASSSTSGGAASYEQYF. In nucleotides, the CDR3 is TGTGCCAGCAGCTCGACTAGCGGGGGGGCCGCGTCCTACGAGCAGTACTTC.

The J gene is TRBJ1-4, the V gene TRBV6-5; unclear D gene. In germline, CDR1 is MNHEY, CDR2 SVGAGI. CDR3 length equals 14 residues. The V and J ends lost 6 bases and 7 bases respectively, with 15 bases between them. The CDR3 here is CASSPGGIPEKLFF. CDR3 bases: TGTGCCAGCAGCCCCGGAGGGATCCCTGAAAAACTGTTTTTT.

The sample holds one count of this clonotype. The chain combines TRBV20-1 with TRBJ2-2; no reliable D call. The CDR3 sequence is 13 residues long. CDR1 DFQATT and CDR2 SNEGSKA come from the germline V gene (reference sequence). V lost 5 bases, J lost 4 bases, and 11 bases lay in between. The CDR3 is CSASDVATGELFF. In DNA, the CDR3 is TGCAGTGCTTCGGACGTCGCCACCGGGGAGCTGTTTTTT.

V is TRBV6-5 and J is TRBJ2-6, with D possibly TRBD2 on 5 matching bases. The germline V gene has CDR1 MNHEY and CDR2 SVGAGI. V shed 6 bases and J shed 1 base, with 16 bases lying between them. This CDR3 comprises 17 residues. The DNA of the CDR3 is TGTGCCAGCAGCCAAGGAGGTATTTTTTCTGGGGCCAACGTCCTGACTTTC. Its translation: CASSQGGIFSGANVLTF.

This chain uses TRBV20-1 with TRBJ1-2, with 7 positions matching TRBD1. The junction had 6 bases not matched to a gene; V was cut back by 5 bases and J by 3 bases. Germline values: CDR1 DFQATT, CDR2 SNEGSKA (reference sequence). The CDR3 loop spans 13 amino acids. The CDR3 DNA sequence: TGCAGTGCTGATCAACAGGGGTACTATGGCTACACCTTC. Protein: CSADQQGYYGYTF.

There are many counts of this clonotype. The chain has TRBV4-1 and TRBJ2-1; 7 nucleotides match TRBD2. The ends lost 4 bases at V and 8 bases at J; junction bases unmatched: 8. Germline V lookup: CDR1 MGHRA, CDR2 YSYEKL. The CDR3 runs to 14 residues. CDR3 loop: CASSPQAGDDEQFF. In nucleotides, the CDR3 is TGCGCCAGCAGCCCACAGGCGGGGGACGATGAGCAGTTCTTC.

This rearrangement joins TRBV27 to TRBJ2-1, with D possibly TRBD1 on 5 matching bases. CDR3 length: 15 amino acids. The V and J ends lost 0 bases and 3 bases respectively, with 9 bases between them. Germline CDR1 reads MNHEY; CDR2 reads SMNVEV (reference sequence). The CDR3 reads CASSLSPGHYNEQFF. The CDR3 bases are TGTGCCAGCAGTTTATCACCCGGACACTACAATGAGCAGTTCTTC.

J is TRBJ2-5 and V is TRBV6-5, with D perhaps matching TRBD2 (6 bases). The germline V gene encodes CDR1 MNHEY and CDR2 SVGAGI. This CDR3 contains 13 residues. V lost 4 bases and J lost 1, with 7 bases in between. The CDR3 here is CASSWTIQETQYF. The CDR3 region has the DNA TGTGCCAGCAGTTGGACTATCCAAGAGACCCAGTACTTC.

This clonotype was counted ten times or more. This chain uses TRBV7-8 with TRBJ1-6; D is unclear. From germline, CDR1 is SGHVS and CDR2 FQNEAQ. The V end lost 1 base, the J end lost 7 bases, and 11 bases lay between the germline ends. CDR3 length: 15 residues. Here the CDR3 reads CASSLGNGVNSPLHF. DNA of the CDR3: TGTGCCAGCAGCTTAGGCAACGGGGTCAATTCACCCCTCCACTTT.

V and J are TRBV20-1 and TRBJ1-1; the D gene is possibly TRBD1 (5 bases). V was cut by 0 bases and J by 10 bases, with 24 bases left in between. Germline V CDR1 and CDR2: DFQATT, SNEGSKA (reference sequence). This CDR3 spans 16 amino acids. The CDR3 region is CSARDQTGATAGVAFF. Here the CDR3 DNA reads TGCAGTGCTAGAGACCAAACAGGAGCTACCGCCGGGGTAGCTTTCTTT.

This clonotype has ten or more counts. At one boundary the junction diverges from the germline segment, which might be a read error. The chain links TRBV7-6 to TRBJ1-5; no clear D. The CDR3 loop spans 12 amino acids. Germline values: CDR1 SGHVS, CDR2 FNYEAQ. CDR3 loop: CASSLGPGPLHF. CDR3 nucleotides: TGTGCCAGCAGCTTAGGCCCAGGACCCCTGCATTTT. Complete variable domain (other parts from reference TRBV7-6 and TRBJ1-5): GAGVSQSPRYKVTKRGQDVALRCDPISGHVSLYWYRQALGQGPEFLTYFNYEAQQDKSGLPNDRFSAERPEGSISTLTIQRTEQRDSAMYRCASSLGPGPLHFGDGTRLSIL.

This chain uses TRBV3-1 with TRBJ2-3, with 12 nucleotides matching TRBD2. The J segment lost 6 bases and the V segment lost 4 bases, leaving 8 bases of the junction unmatched. CDR3 size: 16 residues. Germline V gene sequence: CDR1 LGHDT, CDR2 YNNKEL (reference sequence). The CDR3 is CASSPGLAGTTDTQYF. In DNA, the CDR3 is TGTGCCAGCAGCCCGGGACTAGCGGGCACAACGGATACGCAGTATTTT.

V usage is TRBV11-1 and J usage is TRBJ2-2; no reliable D call. The V end lost 5 bases, the J end lost 6 bases, and 19 bases lay between the germline ends. Germline V CDR1 and CDR2: SGHAT, FQDESV (reference sequence). CDR3 size: 16 residues. CDR3 bases: TGTGCCAGCAGCCCCGTCCTTAGTAGGTTGGCCGGGGAGCTGTTTTTT. Its translation is CASSPVLSRLAGELFF.

The V call is TRBV5-6, the J call TRBJ1-1; 10 nucleotides match TRBD1. The CDR3 runs 14 residues. V lost 4 bases and J lost 11; bases outside the gene matches: 11. Germline lookup yields CDR1 SGHDT and CDR2 YYEEEE. CDR3 nucleotide sequence: TGTGCCAGCAGCCCCCTCGGGACAGGGGTTGCGGCTTTCTTT. Translated, it gives CASSPLGTGVAAFF.

The chain links TRBV19 to TRBJ1-2, with 7 bases identical to TRBD1. Germline V gives CDR1 LNHDA, CDR2 SQIVND (reference sequence). The CDR3 loop spans 13 amino acids. Losses at the gene ends were 9 bases for V and 5 bases for J; bases not matched to a gene: 9. As DNA, the CDR3 is TGTGCCAGCGGGGACAGCGAGTTTTATGGCTACACCTTC. It yields the protein CASGDSEFYGYTF. Filled out from reference TRBV19 and TRBJ1-2, the complete variable domain reads DGGITQSPKYLFRKEGQNVTLSCEQNLNHDAMYWYRQDPGQGLRLIYYSQIVNDFQKGDIAEGYSVSREKKESFPLTVTSAQKNPTAFYLCASGDSEFYGYTFGSGTRLTVV.